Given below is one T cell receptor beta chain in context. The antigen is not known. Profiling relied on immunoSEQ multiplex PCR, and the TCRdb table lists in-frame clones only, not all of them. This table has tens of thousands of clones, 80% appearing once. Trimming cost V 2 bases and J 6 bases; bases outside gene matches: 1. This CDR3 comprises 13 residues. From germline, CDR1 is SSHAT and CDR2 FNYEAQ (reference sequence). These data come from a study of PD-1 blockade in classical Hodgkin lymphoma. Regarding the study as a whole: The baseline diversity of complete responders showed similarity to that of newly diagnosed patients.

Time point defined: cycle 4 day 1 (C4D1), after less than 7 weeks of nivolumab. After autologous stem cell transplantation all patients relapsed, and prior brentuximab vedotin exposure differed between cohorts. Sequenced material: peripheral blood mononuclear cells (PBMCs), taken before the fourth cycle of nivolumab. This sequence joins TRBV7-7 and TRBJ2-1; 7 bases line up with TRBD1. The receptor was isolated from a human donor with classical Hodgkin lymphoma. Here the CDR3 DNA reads TGTGCCAGCAGCTTAAACAGGGGCAATGAGCAGTTCTTC. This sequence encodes CASSLNRGNEQFF.